The 8 T cell receptor beta chains below come from one sample, sequenced in a study of spatial heterogeneity in lung cancer (dated by TCRdb to the late 2010s). Results the study describes overall, beyond this receptor: A correlation was observed between the number of expanded intratumoral alpha and beta TCRs and the tumor nonsynonymous mutation count.

No antigen has been assigned to these receptors. Library generation was performed with 5' RACE. Sequencing was performed on a NextSeq 500. Starting from the raw public reads, TCRdb applied fastp trimming at Q25, assembled clones with MiXCR and retained in-frame beta chains. Identical CDR3 proteins give one entry, which carries the most common genes and DNA. The sample table records several thousand distinct CDR3 sequences; 14% to 15% of these occur just once. The top ten constitute under 25% of the sample. Read against the paper, the sample's time point label means: sample taken at primary tumor resection. Sequences were derived from lung tumor tissue, sampled at surgery. The receptor source for this set is a female donor with early-stage non-small cell lung cancer.

By share, this clonotype counts as medium-sized. Since the library was made to target alpha chains, this beta chain is a stray read and its abundance is not meaningful. The CDR3 is CASSLGGTFQVYF. The CDR3 DNA sequence: TGTGCCAGCAGCCTAGGCGGGACATTTCAAGTGTACTTC. The V call is TRBV6-2 or TRBV6-3, the J call TRBJ2-7, with D perhaps matching TRBD1 or TRBD2 (6 bases each). The germline gives CDR1 MNHEY, CDR2 SVGEGT. The CDR3 loop spans 13 amino acids. Trimming left V 6 bases short and J 12 bases short, with 21 bases between.

This clonotype was observed many times. Within a library made for alpha chains, this beta chain is off target, and its count is uninformative. The J gene is TRBJ2-1, the V gene TRBV5-1, with 7 bases fitting TRBD1. The ends lost 3 bases at V and 3 bases at J; junction bases unmatched: 6. The CDR3 covers 15 residues. CDR1 is SGHRS and CDR2 is YFSETQ in the germline V gene. The chain's CDR3 is CASSSGTEVYNEQFF. The CDR3 DNA sequence: TGCGCCAGCAGCTCCGGGACAGAAGTCTACAATGAGCAGTTCTTC.

This clonotype was detected a few times. As an off-target read in a library built for alpha chains, this beta chain has a frequency of little significance. The genes are TRBV29-1 and TRBJ2-7, with a weak D call TRBD2 (6 bases). The CDR3 is 12 residues long. Germline loops: CDR1 SQVTM, CDR2 ANQGSEA. Between the trimmed V and J ends, which lost 4 bases and 6 bases, there was a span of 13 bases. CDR3: CSVGRGAGEQYF. The CDR3 coding sequence is TGCAGCGTTGGGAGGGGAGCGGGCGAGCAGTACTTC.

In the case of this clonotype: This beta chain is off target for a library built for alpha chains, so its abundance means little. This chain joins TRBV3-1 and TRBJ2-1, with D hard to call. In germline, CDR1 is LGHDT, CDR2 YNNKEL (reference sequence). Trimming removed 0 bases from V and 8 bases from J, with 8 bases in between. This CDR3 is 13 amino acids long. DNA for the CDR3: TGTGCCAGCAGCCAAGATCCGGAAGATGAGCAGTTCTTC. Its protein is CASSQDPEDEQFF.

By share of the sample, this clonotype is medium-sized. Found in a library prepared for alpha chains, this beta chain is an off-target read, and its abundance has little meaning. The J gene is TRBJ2-7, the V gene TRBV12-3 or TRBV12-4; 10 bases align to TRBD1. CDR3 size: 14 residues. Losses at the gene ends were 6 bases for V and 2 bases for J; bases not matched to a gene: 4. In DNA, the CDR3 is TGTGCCAGCAGCCCGGGACAGGGGACCTACGAGCAGTACTTC. It codes for CASSPGQGTYEQYF.

In this sample, this clonotype is medium-sized. As an off-target read in a library built for alpha chains, this beta chain has a frequency of little significance. J is TRBJ2-5 and V is TRBV7-3, with 7 bases that match TRBD2. Per germline, CDR1 SGHTA and CDR2 FQGTGA. V dropped 5 bases and J dropped 5; count of bases not matched to a gene: 11. This CDR3 contains 15 residues. The CDR3 spells CASSPGLTQRETQYF. For the CDR3, the DNA is TGTGCCAGCAGCCCGGGACTAACTCAACGGGAGACCCAGTACTTC. The full variable domain, in which reference TRBV7-3 and TRBJ2-5 provide the parts outside the CDR3, is GAGVSQTPSNKVTEKGKYVELRCDPISGHTALYWYRQSLGQGPEFLIYFQGTGAADDSGLPNDRFFAVRPEGSVSTLKIQRTERGDSAVYLCASSPGLTQRETQYFGPGTRLLVL.

This clonotype was recorded many times. This beta chain turned up in a library designed for alpha chains; as an off-target read, its abundance says little. V and J are TRBV6-5 and TRBJ2-5; TRBD2 matches 11 bases. Germline V CDR1 and CDR2: MNHEY, SVGAGI. The CDR3 has 18 residues. J was trimmed by 5 bases and V by 0 bases; bases with no gene match: 11. CDR3 loop: CASSYSPFLSGGAETQYF. In nucleotides, the CDR3 is TGTGCCAGCAGTTACTCCCCGTTCCTTAGCGGGGGGGCCGAGACCCAGTACTTC.

This clonotype is medium-sized in the sample. This beta chain lies outside the target of a library built for alpha chains; its clone size means little. The V call is TRBV7-2, the J call TRBJ1-2, with 8 nucleotides matching TRBD1. V gave up 5 bases and J gave up 3 bases; unmatched junction bases: 11. The CDR3 has 16 amino acids. CDR1 is SGHTA and CDR2 is FQGNSA in the germline V gene. The CDR3 coding sequence is TGTGCCAGCAGCATTTCGGGGGACAGGACCCACTATGGCTACACCTTC. Its translation is CASSISGDRTHYGYTF. The full variable domain, with the rest looked up from reference TRBV7-2 and TRBJ1-2, is GAGVSQSPSNKVTEKGKDVELRCDPISGHTALYWYRQSLGQGLEFLIYFQGNSAPDKSGLPSDRFSAERTGGSVSTLTIQRTQQEDSAVYLCASSISGDRTHYGYTFGSGTRLTVV.